Only one count was recorded for the clone carrying this TCR beta chain. The data derive from a study of blood T cell repertoires in COVID-19. Study-level information: Italy, Spain and the United States were the sources of the convalescent and acute COVID-19 samples. PBMCs, B-cell-depleted T cells, or T cells were the source of the cDNA or gDNA that made up the material.

Original data processing: The authors estimated nucleated cell counts from reference gene primer amplification. Sequencing was performed with immunoSEQ multiplex PCR; in TCRdb, only in-frame clones are kept and a portion is missing. V and J calls plus clone size are reproduced from that table; the DNA served to infer D and trimming. Among over 400,000 clones listed, approximately 90% were seen once. CDR1 LNHDA and CDR2 SQIVND come from the germline V gene (reference sequence). V was pared by 7 bases and J by 2 bases, with 9 bases between. This CDR3 region has 13 residues. Material: peripheral blood. The chain recombines TRBV19 with TRBJ1-5, with D possibly TRBD1 on 5 matching bases. The sequence was obtained from a woman aged 25 to 39 with active or convalescent COVID-19. CDR3 nucleotide sequence: TGTGCCAGTACCGCGGGGGGCAATCAGCCCCAGCATTTT. Translation gives CASTAGGNQPQHF.